This T cell receptor beta chain was identified in a study of T-cell memory formation after mild COVID-19. Trimming removed 4 bases from V and 0 bases from J; junction bases left unmatched: 3. This CDR3 spans 13 amino acids. Germline V CDR1 and CDR2: DFQATT, SNEGSKA (reference sequence). One entry per CDR3 protein, called by TCRdb with MiXCR from the 5' RACE reads. The table includes approximately 560,000 distinct CDR3 sequences, approximately 15% detected once. The source material was PBMCs or a T cell subset sorted from them (not recorded which). This chain uses TRBV20-1 with TRBJ2-7, with 7 bases matching TRBD2. The sequence was obtained from an adult woman who had mild COVID-19 (a few samples of this study predate the infection). Cell type and time point are not known. The CDR3 coding sequence is TGCAGTGCTACTAGGACTAGCTCCTACGAGCAGTACTTC. Residues: CSATRTSSYEQYF.